A selection of T cell receptor beta chains follows, all from one sample in a study of blood T cells in healthy people across ages. TCRdb reanalysed the 5' RACE reads using MiXCR and keeps one entry per CDR3 protein. The sample yields around 1,600,000 distinct CDR3 sequences, 35% to 45% seen once. Sequencing input: blood. These receptors came from a woman between 18 and 29 years old in good health. The CDR3 runs from the conserved cysteine through the conserved F or W. Each record gives: clone size, V gene, D gene, J gene, CDR3 DNA, CDR3 protein. D genes are given only for firm matches. Only part of the rows carry a size: once, few, many, or a class if the clone is expanded.

-	TRBV9	TRBD1	TRBJ2-7	TGTGCCAGCAGCGTCGACATTAACCCGGACAGGGTGGCCGAGCAGTACTTC	CASSVDINPDRVAEQYF
-	TRBV20-1	-	TRBJ1-3	TGCAGTGCTAGAAATTGGGAACCTCCGGGAAACACCATATATTTT	CSARNWEPPGNTIYF
once	TRBV29-1	-	TRBJ1-1	TGCAGCGGCCTGGGGGTGGCCACTGAAGCTTTCTTT	CSGLGVATEAFF
-	TRBV4-3	-	TRBJ2-7	TGCGCCAGCAGCCAAGATACGGCGCGGGAGCAGTACTTC	CASSQDTAREQYF
-	TRBV20-1	TRBD2	TRBJ2-7	TGCAGTGCTAGAGAGCCTAGCGGGAGGGTCTACGAGCAGTACTTC	CSAREPSGRVYEQYF
-	TRBV29-1	-	TRBJ1-2	TGCAGCGTTGAAGACAGGGTGGACGGCTACACCTTC	CSVEDRVDGYTF
many	TRBV10-3	TRBD1	TRBJ1-5	TGTGCCACCTCGGGACAGAACAATCAGCCCCAGCATTTT	CATSGQNNQPQHF
-	TRBV4-2	-	TRBJ2-3	TGTGCCAGCAGCCAAGACGATAGCCGCACAGATACGCAGTATTTT	CASSQDDSRTDTQYF
few	TRBV30	-	TRBJ2-7	TGTGCCTGGAGTACCATCCCCTACGAGCAGTACTTC	CAWSTIPYEQYF
-	TRBV4-1	TRBD2	TRBJ2-5	TGCGCCAGCAGCCAAGACCTCCAGAGGCTAGCGGGAGACGAGACCCAGTACTTC	CASSQDLQRLAGDETQYF
-	TRBV19	-	TRBJ2-5	TGTGCCAGTAGTATCGACCAAGTGACCCAGTACTTC	CASSIDQVTQYF
-	TRBV12-3/TRBV12-4	-	TRBJ2-1	TGTGCCAGCAGGGAGGCTAAAAGCTCCTACAATGAGCAGTTCTTC	CASREAKSSYNEQFF
few	TRBV9	-	TRBJ2-7	TGTGCCAGCAGCAAACGGGCCCAGCCCTACGAGCAGTACTTC	CASSKRAQPYEQYF
-	TRBV4-2	TRBD1	TRBJ2-3	TGTGCCAGCAGCCATATAGCGAACAGGGGGCGAGCAGATACGCAGTATTTT	CASSHIANRGRADTQYF
few	TRBV27	-	TRBJ1-2	TGTGCCAGCAGTTTATTCGGGACAACTGTTAACATCTATGGCTACACCTTC	CASSLFGTTVNIYGYTF
-	TRBV28	TRBD2	TRBJ2-3	TGTGCCAGCAGATCCCCAGCGGGATGGGATACGCAGTATTTT	CASRSPAGWDTQYF
-	TRBV7-6	-	TRBJ2-2	TGTGCCTGTGGGACCCCGAACACCGGGGAGCTGTTTTTT	CACGTPNTGELFF
few	TRBV28	-	TRBJ1-2	TGTGCCAGCAGCTCCCCGGCCCACAGCACCAACTATGGCTACACCTTC	CASSSPAHSTNYGYTF
-	TRBV20-1	-	TRBJ2-5	TGCAGTGCTAGAGACTTCGGAGAGGGGACCCAGTACTTC	CSARDFGEGTQYF